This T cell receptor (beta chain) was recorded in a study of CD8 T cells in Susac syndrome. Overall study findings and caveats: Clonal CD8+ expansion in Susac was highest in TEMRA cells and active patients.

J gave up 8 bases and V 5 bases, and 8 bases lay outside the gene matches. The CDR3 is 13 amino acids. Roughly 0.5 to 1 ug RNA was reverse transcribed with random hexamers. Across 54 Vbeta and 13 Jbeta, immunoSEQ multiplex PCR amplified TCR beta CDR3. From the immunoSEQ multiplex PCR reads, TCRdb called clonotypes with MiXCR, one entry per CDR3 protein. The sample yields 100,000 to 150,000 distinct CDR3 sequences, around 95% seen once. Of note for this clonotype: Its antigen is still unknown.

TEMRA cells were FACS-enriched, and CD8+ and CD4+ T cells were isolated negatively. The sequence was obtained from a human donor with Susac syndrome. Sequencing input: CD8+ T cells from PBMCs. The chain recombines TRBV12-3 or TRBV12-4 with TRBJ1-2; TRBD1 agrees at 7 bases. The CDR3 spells CASSPGGVGGYTF. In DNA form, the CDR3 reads TGTGCCAGCAGTCCAGGGGGAGTGGGGGGCTACACCTTC.